This T cell receptor (beta chain) was captured in a study of siplizumab effects on memory and regulatory T cells. Assays were performed on 95,000 to 100,000 TCR templates per sample. Assay used: immunoSEQ multiplex PCR; TCRdb lists only in-frame clones, some missing. This sample has more than 85,000 clones, with 93% found just once. Germline V CDR1 and CDR2: MRHNA, SNTAGT. The CDR3 runs 19 residues. The ends were cut back, 0 bases at V and 2 bases at J, with 22 bases in the middle. This sequence originates from a human donor in good health. Sequencing was done on a sample of CD4+ T cells sorted from blood. V gene TRBV6-4 combines with J gene TRBJ2-5; D possibly uses TRBD1 or TRBD2 (6 bases each). The CDR3: CASSDSKVRGPRIQETQYF. CDR3 bases: TGTGCCAGCAGTGACTCGAAGGTTCGGGGGCCGAGAATACAAGAGACCCAGTACTTC.